The TCR beta chain under discussion was sequenced for a study of T cell repertoires in cytomegalovirus infection. Study-level background: Public TCR beta signatures indicated both CMV infection and matching HLA type. Study-wide findings and caveats: Accumulated public TCR beta family frequency recognized individuals carrying CMV together with the relevant HLA.

A single record per CDR3 protein comes from TCRdb applying MiXCR to the reads. The sample records more than 500,000 distinct CDR3 sequences, approximately 15% being singletons. This CDR3 is built from 14 residues. Germline trimming cut 6 bases from V and 3 bases from J; bases unmatched to any gene: 8. Germline loops: CDR1 DFQATT, CDR2 SNEGSKA (reference sequence). Regarding this clonotype: The antigen remains unidentified.

The V and J genes are TRBV20-1 and TRBJ2-7; 10 nucleotides agree with TRBD2. This TCR came from a human donor in good health (CMV status not recorded). Some clones in this sample may be carry-over from other donors' samples. Input material: CD8+ T cells from PBMCs. The CDR3 DNA sequence: TGCAGTGCCTCTACTAGCGGGGCCGACTACGAGCAGTACTTC. Translation: CSASTSGADYEQYF.